Shown below are 28 T cell receptor beta chains from a single sample sequenced in a study of T cells in Graves' hyperthyroidism and ophthalmopathy. The TCR beta CDR3 regions underwent amplification using RNA transcripts as the source. The primer set for the first-round RT-PCR of the TCR CDR3 was HTBI. TCRdb re-called the multiplex PCR reads with MiXCR, one entry per CDR3 protein. This table holds fewer than 450,000 distinct CDR3 sequences, about 18% found once. Source material: blood. These receptors were collected from a woman aged 25 to 39 with Graves' hyperthyroidism that later progressed to Graves' ophthalmopathy.

This clonotype came up many times. This chain joins TRBV3-1 and TRBJ2-7, with 8 bases matching TRBD2. Germline values: CDR1 LGHDT, CDR2 YNNKEL (reference sequence). The CDR3 extends over 18 amino acids. Trimming took 1 base from V and 2 from J; bases not matched to a gene: 13. CDR3 sequence reads: CASSQVWERETSTYEQYF. CDR3 DNA: TGTGCCAGCAGCCAAGTCTGGGAGCGGGAGACAAGTACCTACGAGCAGTACTTC.

In the case of this clonotype: Because the CDR3 is missing its conserved closing phenylalanine or tryptophan, this is likely a read error. The chain employs TRBV30 and TRBJ2-2; D remains ambiguous. V gave up 3 bases and J gave up 8 bases, with 19 bases separating them. The germline CDR1 and CDR2 sequences are GTSNPN and SVGIG (reference sequence). There are 15 residues in the CDR3. As DNA, the CDR3 is TGTGCCTGGAGATTAGACCCGGGTCTGGGGGGGGAGCTGTTTCTT. It yields the protein CAWRLDPGLGGELFL.

The chain combines TRBV19 with TRBJ2-5; TRBD1 matches at 8 bases. V lost 3 bases to trimming and J lost 4 bases; unmatched junction nucleotides: 10. Per the germline V gene, CDR1 is LNHDA and CDR2 is SQIVND (reference sequence). CDR3 length: 16 amino acids. CDR3 residues: CASSIGQGAWGETQYF. For the CDR3, the DNA is TGTGCCAGTAGTATTGGCCAGGGGGCTTGGGGAGAGACCCAGTACTTC. Supplemented by reference TRBV19 and TRBJ2-5, the full variable domain reads DGGITQSPKYLFRKEGQNVTLSCEQNLNHDAMYWYRQDPGQGLRLIYYSQIVNDFQKGDIAEGYSVSREKKESFPLTVTSAQKNPTAFYLCASSIGQGAWGETQYFGPGTRLLVL.

This clonotype was counted many times. The chain employs TRBV29-1 and TRBJ2-3; 8 positions agree with TRBD2. Per the germline V gene, CDR1 is SQVTM and CDR2 is ANQGSEA. The CDR3 sequence is 13 residues long. V trimming: 7 bases; J trimming: 3 bases; junction bases outside the gene matches: 6. CDR3 residues: CSGVAGLTDTQYF. CDR3 coding DNA: TGCAGCGGCGTAGCGGGATTAACAGATACGCAGTATTTT.

The chain combines TRBV6-1 with TRBJ2-2, with 8 bases lining up with TRBD2. Germline CDR1 MNHNS, CDR2 SASEGT. The CDR3 has 14 amino acids. Trimming cost V 4 bases and J 7 bases; bases outside gene matches: 5. The CDR3 is CASSGGGQDGELFF. CDR3 coding DNA: TGTGCCAGCAGTGGCGGGGGGCAGGACGGGGAGCTGTTTTTT.

This clonotype was counted many times. V usage is TRBV30 and J usage is TRBJ1-2; D not resolved. Between the trimmed V and J ends, which lost 3 bases and 2 bases, there was a span of 16 bases. Germline loops: CDR1 GTSNPN, CDR2 SVGIG (reference sequence). The CDR3 extends over 15 amino acids. CDR3 in DNA: TGTGCCTGGAGGTCGGAATCGCGTGTAAACTATGGCTACACCTTC. This encodes CAWRSESRVNYGYTF.

Remarks on this clonotype: A much more abundant neighbour one base away suggests this may be a read error. The V gene is TRBV12-3 or TRBV12-4, the J gene TRBJ2-1, with D unclear. The CDR3 extends over 15 amino acids. The CDR3 DNA follows: TGTGCCAGCAGTTTATACTCGAGCTCCTACAATGAGCAGTCCTTC. This translates into CASSLYSSSYNEQSF.

J is TRBJ2-3 and V is TRBV15, with D tentatively TRBD1 (6 bases). Trimming removed 9 bases from V and 2 bases from J, with 9 bases in between. The CDR3 extends over 12 amino acids. The V gene's germline CDR1 is LNHNV and CDR2 YYDKDF (reference sequence). The CDR3: CATGQLTDTQYF. The CDR3 bases are TGTGCCACAGGACAGCTCACAGATACGCAGTATTTT.

The table lists this clonotype with many counts. This sequence joins TRBV27 and TRBJ2-1; a weak D match, TRBD2 (7 bases). CDR1 and CDR2 (germline): MNHEY, SMNVEV (reference sequence). V lost 3 bases and J 1 base, leaving 19 bases between the germline ends. The CDR3 consists of 18 residues. In DNA, the CDR3 is TGTGCCAGCAGTTTCCTCCAGATTGGGAGGGGGTCCTACAATGAGCAGTTCTTC. As protein: CASSFLQIGRGSYNEQFF.

This clonotype was counted at least ten times. V gene TRBV6-2 or TRBV6-3 combines with J gene TRBJ2-1; perhaps D is TRBD1 or TRBD2 (5 bases each). Germline-derived CDR1 and CDR2 are MNHEY and SVGEGT. The CDR3 is 13 residues long. The V gene lost 7 bases and the J gene lost 7 bases, with 14 bases spanning the gap. DNA of the CDR3: TGTGCCAGCACCCCAGGGAGCCGAAATGAGCAGTTCTTC. This gives the protein CASTPGSRNEQFF.

This clonotype was seen ten or more times. The rearrangement joins TRBV11-2 to TRBJ2-5; D may correspond to TRBD1 or TRBD2 (6 bases each). V dropped 4 bases and J dropped 1 base, with 19 bases sitting between them. Germline CDR1 and CDR2: SGHAT and FQNNGV. The CDR3 runs 17 residues. This CDR3 is CASSSLLAGEAQETQYF. The CDR3 DNA sequence: TGTGCCAGCAGCTCATTGCTTGCAGGGGAGGCCCAAGAGACCCAGTACTTC.

The CDR3 nucleotides are TGCGCCAGCAGCCAAGAGGCTAGCGGTTCATACAATGAGCAGTTCTTC. It codes for CASSQEASGSYNEQFF. V gene TRBV4-1 combines with J gene TRBJ2-1, with 7 positions matching TRBD2. Trimming removed 0 bases from V and 4 bases from J; junction bases left unmatched: 6. This CDR3 spans 16 amino acids. The V gene's germline CDR1 is MGHRA and CDR2 YSYEKL.

This chain uses TRBV18 with TRBJ2-1, with 12 bases that match TRBD2. V gave up 3 bases and J gave up 10 bases; unmatched junction bases: 4. Germline-derived CDR1 and CDR2 are KGHSH and LQKENI. The CDR3 spans 14 residues. The CDR3, as DNA: TGTGCCAGCTCACCCGACGGACTAGCGGGAGAGCAGTTCTTC. It yields the protein CASSPDGLAGEQFF.

This clonotype occurred many times. The genes are TRBV11-2 and TRBJ2-1; 7 bases are shared with TRBD2. The J segment lost 7 bases and the V segment lost 2 bases, leaving 8 bases of the junction unmatched. The CDR3 runs 15 residues. From germline, CDR1 is SGHAT and CDR2 FQNNGV. DNA of the CDR3: TGTGCCAGCAGCTTAAGGGGAGGGGATGGGAATGAGCAGTTCTTC. Protein sequence: CASSLRGGDGNEQFF.

This clonotype was counted between two and nine times. The J gene is TRBJ2-1, the V gene TRBV14; 15 nucleotides line up with TRBD2. This CDR3 has 19 residues. With V trimmed by 1 base and J by 4 bases, 8 bases remained unmatched. In germline, CDR1 is SGHDN, CDR2 FVKESK. CDR3 coding DNA: TGTGCCAGCAGCCAAGTTCGGACTAGCGGGAGGGGGGTATACAATGAGCAGTTCTTC. Its translation is CASSQVRTSGRGVYNEQFF.

This clonotype was observed at least ten times. This chain uses TRBV29-1 with TRBJ1-1; no clear D. V lost 4 bases and J 1 base, leaving 4 bases between the germline ends. The CDR3 has 11 residues. Germline V gene data show CDR1 as SQVTM and CDR2 as ANQGSEA. CDR3 sequence reads: CSVAENTEAFF. The CDR3, as DNA: TGCAGCGTTGCGGAGAACACTGAAGCTTTCTTT.

At least ten counts were recorded for this clonotype. The chain employs TRBV6-1 and TRBJ1-5, with D tentatively TRBD1 (6 bases). This CDR3 contains 16 residues. Germline assignment: CDR1 MNHNS and CDR2 SASEGT. Deletions cut 6 bases from V and 0 bases from J, with 15 bases between. CDR3 bases: TGTGCCAGCAGCCAAAACAGGGAAGGTAGCAATCAGCCCCAGCATTTT. This sequence encodes CASSQNREGSNQPQHF.

Many counts were recorded for this clonotype. V usage is TRBV12-3 or TRBV12-4 and J usage is TRBJ2-1, with 8 bases aligning to TRBD2. V shed 5 bases and J 4 bases; nucleotides not matched to a gene: 7. This CDR3 is 15 amino acids long. The CDR3 region is CASSRAGAPYNEQFF. The CDR3 DNA reads TGTGCCAGCAGTCGAGCGGGGGCGCCATACAATGAGCAGTTCTTC.

The chain carries TRBV2 and TRBJ1-5; 7 bases map to TRBD1. This CDR3 region has 14 residues. Germline values: CDR1 SNHLY, CDR2 FYNNEI. With 6 bases clipped from V and 4 bases from J, the junction kept 6 bases outside the gene matches. CDR3 DNA sequence: TGTGCCAGCAGCCCCGGACAGGAGAATCAGCCCCAGCATTTT. Residues: CASSPGQENQPQHF.

There are a few counts of this clonotype. The chain couples TRBV7-8 to TRBJ1-3; D is unresolved. Germline V gives CDR1 SGHVS, CDR2 FQNEAQ. Trimming pared 1 base from V and 0 bases from J, leaving 7 bases between. The CDR3 runs to 15 residues. The CDR3 reads CASSLERSSGNTIYF. The CDR3 nucleotides are TGTGCCAGCAGCTTAGAGCGGAGCTCTGGAAACACCATATATTTT.

The genes are TRBV7-6 and TRBJ2-1; 9 positions match TRBD2. Germline assignment: CDR1 SGHVS and CDR2 FNYEAQ. The CDR3 extends over 16 amino acids. The V segment lost 1 base and the J segment 7 bases; nucleotides outside the gene matches: 8. The CDR3 sequence: CASSLVSGSGQNEQFF. DNA of the CDR3: TGTGCCAGCAGCTTAGTTAGCGGGAGCGGACAGAATGAGCAGTTCTTC.

The V call is TRBV19, the J call TRBJ1-5, with a weak D call TRBD1 (5 bases). Germline V gives CDR1 LNHDA, CDR2 SQIVND (reference sequence). Deletions cut 7 bases from V and 4 bases from J, with 14 bases between. The CDR3 runs 14 residues. The CDR3 sequence: CASTLDSQNQPQHF. CDR3 DNA sequence: TGTGCCAGTACCCTAGACAGCCAAAATCAGCCCCAGCATTTT.

This clonotype came up many times. The gene calls are TRBV6-4 and TRBJ2-2; D is possibly TRBD2 (6 bases). The ends were cut back, 5 bases at V and 5 bases at J, with 12 bases in the middle. Germline lookup yields CDR1 MRHNA and CDR2 SNTAGT. CDR3 length equals 14 residues. The CDR3 DNA follows: TGTGCCAGCAGTCCGGACGGGGGAACCGGGGAGCTGTTTTTT. Its translation: CASSPDGGTGELFF.

This clonotype was picked up a small number of times. V is TRBV5-6 and J is TRBJ2-2; weak D call: TRBD2 (6 bases). V was clipped by 4 bases and J by 0 bases, with 19 bases between them. CDR1 and CDR2 (germline): SGHDT, YYEEEE. The CDR3 totals 18 residues. CDR3 nucleotides: TGTGCCAGCAGCCCGGAGGGAGTAGGGGCGCCGAACACCGGGGAGCTGTTTTTT. Amino acids: CASSPEGVGAPNTGELFF. Looking up the rest from reference TRBV5-6 and TRBJ2-2 gives the full variable domain: DAGVTQSPTHLIKTRGQQVTLRCSPKSGHDTVSWYQQALGQGPQFIFQYYEEEERQRGNFPDRFSGHQFPNYSSELNVNALLLGDSALYLCASSPEGVGAPNTGELFFGEGSRLTVL.

This clonotype was seen ten or more times. This chain uses TRBV6-1 with TRBJ2-3; a possible D gene is TRBD2 (6 bases). Looked up from germline, CDR1 is MNHNS and CDR2 is SASEGT. This CDR3 is 14 amino acids long. Trimming cost V 3 bases and J 6 bases, with 13 bases left between them. The CDR3 reads CASSDLAVRDTQYF. The CDR3 DNA sequence: TGTGCCAGCAGTGATTTAGCGGTGCGGGATACGCAGTATTTT.

J is TRBJ1-5 and V is TRBV6-1; the D gene is possibly TRBD1 (6 bases). Deletions cut 4 bases from V and 7 bases from J, with 11 bases between. Germline V gene data show CDR1 as MNHNS and CDR2 as SASEGT. The CDR3 loop spans 13 amino acids. CDR3 sequence: CASSVYRDQPQHF. As DNA, the CDR3 is TGTGCCAGCAGTGTTTACAGGGACCAGCCCCAGCATTTT.

This clonotype came up many times. This chain links TRBV27 with TRBJ2-7; D gene uncertain. The germline V gene has CDR1 MNHEY and CDR2 SMNVEV (reference sequence). The CDR3 covers 14 residues. V was shortened by 3 bases and J by 5 bases, with 14 bases between the two germline ends. The CDR3 sequence: CASSLLGRSNEQYF. In DNA form, the CDR3 reads TGTGCCAGCAGTTTGTTAGGGCGAAGCAACGAGCAGTACTTC.

This clonotype turned up a few times. This sequence joins TRBV19 and TRBJ2-5, with D perhaps matching TRBD1 or TRBD2 (5 bases each). This CDR3 contains 15 residues. Germline CDR1 reads LNHDA; CDR2 reads SQIVND (reference sequence). V was clipped by 5 bases and J by 5 bases, with 18 bases between them. The CDR3 loop reads CASSLGSRARETQYF. CDR3 DNA: TGTGCCAGTAGTTTGGGGAGCAGGGCACGGGAGACCCAGTACTTC.